These 30 T cell receptor beta chains share one sample of origin, sequenced in a study of blood T cell repertoires in COVID-19. TCRdb's copy holds only in-frame clones and misses some; the assay was immunoSEQ multiplex PCR. The sample records about 370,000 clones, almost 90% being singletons. Sequencing was done on a sample of peripheral blood. The receptor source for this set is a man in his late teens or twenties with active or convalescent COVID-19.

V gene TRBV7-8 combines with J gene TRBJ1-5; 8 positions match TRBD1. Germline CDR1 reads SGHVS; CDR2 reads FQNEAQ. This CDR3 has 16 residues. V shed 5 bases and J 7 bases; nucleotides not matched to a gene: 13. CDR3 coding DNA: TGTGCCAGCAGCCCTAGTGGACAGGGTAACAGGCAGCCCCAGCATTTT. Protein sequence: CASSPSGQGNRQPQHF.

In regard to this clone: This CDR3 fails to terminate in the conserved phenylalanine or tryptophan, so it likely reflects a read error. The DNA is left out, because the CDR3 cannot be placed on it with certainty; the CDR3 is given as TCRdb lists it. The CDR3 is CSARTGGLYPM. V usage is TRBV20-1 and J usage is TRBJ1-2; no DNA check was done on the table's D call, TRBD1. The CDR3 is made up of 11 amino acids, end residues included. In germline, CDR1 is DFQATT, CDR2 SNEGSKA (reference sequence).

The chain uses TRBV6-2 or TRBV6-3 and TRBJ2-7, with D possibly matching TRBD2 (6 bases). The CDR3 sequence is 15 residues long. V was cut by 5 bases and J by 1 base, with 15 bases left in between. Germline CDR1 and CDR2: MNHEY and SVGEGT. The CDR3 DNA follows: TGTGCCAGCAGTGACCTTCTCGGGGGTTCCTACGAGCAGTACTTC. This gives the protein CASSDLLGGSYEQYF.

The rearrangement uses TRBV3-1 (or the pseudogene TRBV3-2) and TRBJ2-3; tentative D call: TRBD2 (6 bases). Germline V lookup: CDR1 LGHDT, CDR2 YNNKEL (reference sequence). The CDR3 spans 14 residues. V lost 3 bases and J 2 bases, leaving 9 bases between the germline ends. CDR3 residues: CASSQGLLTDTQYF. CDR3 DNA: TGTGCCAGCAGCCAGGGACTTCTCACAGATACGCAGTATTTT.

The chain recombines TRBV28 with TRBJ2-2; no reliable D call. CDR3 length: 16 residues. Trimming shortened V by 6 bases and J by 0 bases, and 14 bases separated the two germline ends. Germline V gene sequence: CDR1 MDHEN, CDR2 SYDVKM. The CDR3 bases are TGTGCCAGCAGCCCTCACCTAAATTCGAACACCGGGGAGCTGTTTTTT. Encoded protein: CASSPHLNSNTGELFF.

Here the CDR3 reads CASSAPLTGPNPYNEQFF. CDR3 sequence (DNA): TGCGCCAGCAGTGCGCCCTTGACAGGGCCTAACCCGTACAATGAGCAGTTCTTC. The chain joins TRBV23-1 to TRBJ2-1; 7 bases are a match to TRBD1. TRBV23-1 is noted as an ORF with a role that remains uncertain. This CDR3 contains 18 residues. The V gene end was trimmed by 5 bases and the J gene end by 4 bases; junction bases not matched to a gene: 17.

This clone was recorded once. The V and J genes are TRBV30 and TRBJ1-2; the D gene is possibly TRBD1 (5 bases). CDR1 is GTSNPN and CDR2 is SVGIG in the germline V gene (reference sequence). V gave up 8 bases and J gave up 4 bases, with 20 bases separating them. This CDR3 is built from 14 residues. CDR3 in amino acids: CAGSGGDGLYGYTF. The CDR3 coding sequence is TGTGCCGGAAGCGGGGGGGACGGCCTCTATGGCTACACCTTC.

V is TRBV5-1 and J is TRBJ1-5; tentative D call: TRBD1 (6 bases). V gave up 4 bases and J gave up 2 bases, with 13 bases separating them. The CDR3 sequence is 15 residues long. Germline V lookup: CDR1 SGHRS, CDR2 YFSETQ. In DNA, the CDR3 is TGCGCCAGCAGCCTAGAGGACAGCCGCAATCAGCCCCAGCATTTT. This encodes CASSLEDSRNQPQHF.

This chain joins TRBV9 and TRBJ2-2, with D perhaps TRBD2 (6 bases). The CDR3 totals 15 residues. The V gene's germline CDR1 is SGDLS and CDR2 YYNGEE. CDR3 sequence: CADKGGTDNTGELFF. CDR3 in DNA: TGTGCAGACAAAGGAGGGACGGATAACACCGGGGAGCTGTTTTTT.

As regards this clone: It may be a read error: a sequence one base away is much more abundant. The gene calls are TRBV2 and TRBJ2-2, with 13 bases fitting TRBD2. V lost 6 bases and J lost 6; bases outside the gene matches: 4. The germline V gene has CDR1 SNHLY and CDR2 FYNNEI. There are 15 residues in the CDR3. The CDR3 bases are TGTGCCAGCAGGGAACTAGCGGGGGGGCCCGGGGAGCTGTTTTTT. It codes for CASRELAGGPGELFF.

V is TRBV7-6 and J is TRBJ2-1; 9 bases line up with TRBD2. Trimming at V came to 1 base and at J to 7 bases, leaving 8 bases not matched to a gene. Germline CDR1 SGHVS, CDR2 FNYEAQ. The CDR3 sequence is 16 residues long. CDR3 protein: CASSLVGVSGRNEQFF. The CDR3 DNA follows: TGTGCCAGCAGCTTAGTAGGTGTTAGCGGGAGAAATGAGCAGTTCTTC.

This clone was seen only a few times. The CDR3 DNA is TGTGCCAGCAGCTTTACCCTGGACAGTAGTAATTCACCCCTCCACTTT. Amino acids: CASSFTLDSSNSPLHF. The chain recombines TRBV11-2 with TRBJ1-6, with a tentative D call TRBD1 (6 bases). The CDR3 totals 16 residues. The germline gives CDR1 SGHAT, CDR2 FQNNGV. The V end lost 3 bases, the J end lost 6 bases, and 15 bases lay between the germline ends.

The chain carries TRBV19 and TRBJ2-7; TRBD1 aligns across 8 bases. The CDR3 is 12 amino acids. The V segment lost 5 bases and the J segment 5 bases; nucleotides outside the gene matches: 2. The germline gives CDR1 LNHDA, CDR2 SQIVND (reference sequence). CDR3 DNA sequence: TGTGCCAGTAGTCCACAGGGGGACGAGCAGTACTTC. Its translation: CASSPQGDEQYF.

About this clone: Within the sample, other DNA sequences also encode this same CDR3. The CDR3 DNA reads TGTGCCAGCTCCCCGGACAGGGGGTATGGCTACACCTTC. It codes for CASSPDRGYGYTF. J is TRBJ1-2 and V is TRBV18; 10 bases fit TRBD1. Germline CDR1 reads KGHSH; CDR2 reads LQKENI. V gave up 6 bases and J gave up 5 bases; unmatched junction bases: 3. CDR3 length: 13 amino acids.

The chain has TRBV27 and TRBJ1-2, with a tentative D call TRBD1 (6 bases). The CDR3 covers 17 residues. The ends were cut back, 0 bases at V and 8 bases at J, with 22 bases in the middle. In germline, CDR1 is MNHEY, CDR2 SMNVEV (reference sequence). CDR3 bases: TGTGCCAGCAGTTTATCCCGAGTCGACAGGCGCTTTATGGGCTACACCTTC. Translating gives CASSLSRVDRRFMGYTF.

The chain links TRBV7-2 to TRBJ1-6; 10 bases align to TRBD1. The V and J ends lost 5 bases and 7 bases, in that order; junction bases with no gene match: 11. CDR3 length: 17 residues. The germline gives CDR1 SGHTA, CDR2 FQGNSA. The CDR3 loop is CASSPDRGRPNNSPLHF. The CDR3 DNA reads TGTGCCAGCAGCCCCGACAGGGGGCGGCCCAACAATTCACCCCTCCACTTT.

This clone occurred a few times. This chain uses TRBV27 with TRBJ2-2, with TRBD1 matching over 9 bases. V lost 6 bases, J lost 7 bases, and 9 bases stayed unmatched. The CDR3 totals 15 residues. Germline CDR1 reads MNHEY; CDR2 reads SMNVEV (reference sequence). The CDR3 coding sequence is TGTGCCAGCAGCTCCACACAGGGGGCGGGCGGGGAGCTGTTTTTT. It is translated as CASSSTQGAGGELFF.

V is TRBV5-1 and J is TRBJ1-1, with TRBD1 matching over 7 bases. The CDR3 has 14 amino acids. With V trimmed by 2 bases and J by 6 bases, 7 bases remained unmatched. Germline loops: CDR1 SGHRS, CDR2 YFSETQ. The CDR3: CASSLPGTASEAFF. The CDR3 DNA is TGCGCCAGCAGCTTACCCGGGACAGCTTCTGAAGCTTTCTTT.

The chain uses TRBV7-2 and TRBJ1-4; the match to TRBD1 covers 8 bases. Losses at the gene ends were 1 base for V and 8 bases for J; bases not matched to a gene: 0. CDR3 length: 13 residues. From germline, CDR1 is SGHTA and CDR2 FQGNSA. The CDR3 DNA reads TGTGCCAGCAGCTTAGGGACAGGGGAAAAACTGTTTTTT. Protein: CASSLGTGEKLFF.

The chain is built from TRBV9 and TRBJ2-3, with unresolved D. From germline, CDR1 is SGDLS and CDR2 YYNGEE. The CDR3 totals 15 residues. V was trimmed by 4 bases and J by 3 bases, leaving 15 bases between them. In DNA form, the CDR3 reads TGTGCCAGCAGCCCCATCCGGGTCTATACAGATACGCAGTATTTT. Encoded protein: CASSPIRVYTDTQYF.

The chain links TRBV5-1 to TRBJ2-7, with D unresolved. Germline CDR1 and CDR2: SGHRS and YFSETQ. The CDR3 is made up of 16 amino acids. V lost 2 bases and J 0 bases, leaving 15 bases between the germline ends. CDR3 coding DNA: TGCGCCAGCAGCTTTCCCGCCATGACGGGCTCCTACGAGCAGTACTTC. Amino acids: CASSFPAMTGSYEQYF.

Here the CDR3 DNA reads TGTGCCAGCAGCCAAGAGGAGGGTTACGAGCAGTACTTC. Translated, it gives CASSQEEGYEQYF. The V call is TRBV3-1 (or the pseudogene TRBV3-2), the J call TRBJ2-7; D possibly corresponds to TRBD2 (6 bases). Trimming removed 0 bases at V and 4 bases at J, with 7 bases between. This CDR3 comprises 13 residues. Germline V gene sequence: CDR1 LGHDT, CDR2 YNNKEL (reference sequence).

This clone was found a few times. V gene TRBV7-2 combines with J gene TRBJ2-7; 8 nucleotides line up with TRBD2. Germline V gives CDR1 SGHTA, CDR2 FQGNSA. Trimming removed 5 bases from V and 3 bases from J; junction bases left unmatched: 6. CDR3 size: 14 residues. DNA for the CDR3: TGTGCCAGCAGCCCGGGACTAGGTAGCTACGAGCAGTACTTC. Protein product: CASSPGLGSYEQYF.

J is TRBJ2-1 and V is TRBV7-3, with D uncertain. Germline V lookup: CDR1 SGHTA, CDR2 FQGTGA. Between the trimmed V and J ends, which lost 2 bases and 0 bases, there was a span of 8 bases. This CDR3 is built from 15 residues. This chain's CDR3 is CASSLAESSYNEQFF. The CDR3 DNA reads as TGTGCCAGCAGCTTAGCCGAGAGCTCCTACAATGAGCAGTTCTTC.

V gene TRBV7-3 combines with J gene TRBJ2-5; 11 bases are shared with TRBD1. The junction had 8 bases not matched to a gene; V was cut back by 6 bases and J by 5 bases. The CDR3 is made up of 15 amino acids. Germline V lookup: CDR1 SGHTA, CDR2 FQGTGA. Here the CDR3 DNA reads TGTGCCAGCAGTTCGGGACAGGGGGTGTGGGAGACCCAGTACTTC. Translation gives CASSSGQGVWETQYF.

The chain is built from TRBV6-5 and TRBJ1-3; D is undetermined. This CDR3 is 16 amino acids long. Trimming took 2 bases from V and 0 from J, leaving 11 bases between them. The germline CDR1 and CDR2 sequences are MNHEY and SVGAGI. CDR3 DNA sequence: TGTGCCAGCAGTTACGGATTGGGCTACTCTGGAAACACCATATATTTT. Its protein is CASSYGLGYSGNTIYF.

The rearrangement links TRBV4-3 to TRBJ2-1; a possible D gene is TRBD2 (5 bases). The length of the CDR3 is 14 residues. Trimming shortened V by 0 bases and J by 9 bases, and 12 bases separated the two germline ends. Germline CDR1 LGHNA, CDR2 YSLEER. CDR3 nucleotide sequence: TGCGCCAGCAGCCAAGAAGGATTGGGGAGTGAGCAGTTCTTC. Its protein product is CASSQEGLGSEQFF.

This chain joins TRBV15 and TRBJ2-2, with 7 bases lining up with TRBD2. V shed 0 bases and J 2 bases; nucleotides not matched to a gene: 6. The CDR3 spans 17 residues. Germline values: CDR1 LNHNV, CDR2 YYDKDF (reference sequence). CDR3 coding DNA: TGTGCCACCAGCAGAGATCTGGCGGGAGTCAACACCGGGGAGCTGTTTTTT. It translates to CATSRDLAGVNTGELFF.

The V gene is TRBV4-3, the J gene TRBJ1-2; 7 bases are shared with TRBD1. The length of the CDR3 is 16 residues. J was trimmed by 2 bases and V by 0 bases; bases with no gene match: 6. CDR1 LGHNA and CDR2 YSLEER come from the germline V gene. CDR3 bases: TGCGCCAGCAGCCAAGATCGGGTAGGGGGCAACTATGGCTACACCTTC. This translates into CASSQDRVGGNYGYTF.

The J gene is TRBJ1-5, the V gene TRBV2; weak D call: TRBD1 (5 bases). Trimming removed 6 bases from V and 7 bases from J, with 13 bases in between. Germline V lookup: CDR1 SNHLY, CDR2 FYNNEI. This CDR3 region has 13 residues. The CDR3 DNA reads TGTGCCAGCAGCGAGGGCGGGGCGCAGCCCCAGCATTTT. This sequence encodes CASSEGGAQPQHF.